These 29 T cell receptor beta chains share one sample of origin, sequenced in a study of blood T cell repertoires in COVID-19. Generated by immunoSEQ multiplex PCR, the TCRdb table keeps only in-frame clones and is missing some. The data show 150,000 to 200,000 clones, roughly 89% seen once. The sequencing sample was made of peripheral blood. The source is a woman under 30 who had recovered from COVID-19.

The chain carries TRBV6-2 or TRBV6-3 and TRBJ2-2, with 10 bases lining up with TRBD2. Germline assignment: CDR1 MNHEY and CDR2 SVGEGT. V dropped 1 base and J dropped 5; count of bases not matched to a gene: 1. The CDR3 contains 15 residues. In nucleotides, the CDR3 is TGTGCCAGCAGTTACTTAGCGGGAGGAACCGGGGAGCTGTTTTTT. Its translation is CASSYLAGGTGELFF.

The rearrangement joins TRBV27 to TRBJ1-3; 8 nucleotides line up with TRBD1. Trimming removed 6 bases from V and 3 bases from J; junction bases left unmatched: 4. The CDR3 contains 14 residues. CDR1 is MNHEY and CDR2 is SMNVEV in the germline V gene (reference sequence). The CDR3 nucleotides read TGTGCCAGCAGATCAGGGGGCGGTGGAAACACCATATATTTT. This gives the protein CASRSGGGGNTIYF.

This CDR3 is CASSLATGTGWETQYF. In DNA form, the CDR3 reads TGCGCCAGCAGCTTGGCCACTGGGACAGGCTGGGAGACCCAGTACTTC. The chain has TRBV5-1 and TRBJ2-5; 8 nucleotides agree with TRBD1. The CDR3 is 16 residues long. V shed 0 bases and J 5 bases; nucleotides not matched to a gene: 9. Germline V gene data show CDR1 as SGHRS and CDR2 as YFSETQ.

The rearrangement joins TRBV11-2 to TRBJ2-7; D possibly corresponds to TRBD2 (6 bases). The CDR3 is 16 amino acids. The ends were cut back, 0 bases at V and 2 bases at J, with 14 bases in the middle. Looked up from germline, CDR1 is SGHAT and CDR2 is FQNNGV. The CDR3 here is CASSLDPGVRAYEQYV. The CDR3 DNA reads TGTGCCAGCAGCTTAGACCCGGGGGTCAGGGCCTACGAGCAGTACGTC.

This sequence joins TRBV3-1 (or the pseudogene TRBV3-2) and TRBJ1-5; D possibly corresponds to TRBD1 (5 bases). Germline V lookup: CDR1 LGHDT, CDR2 YNNKEL (reference sequence). Trimming removed 5 bases from V and 0 bases from J, with 11 bases in between. CDR3 size: 15 residues. DNA for the CDR3: TGTGCCAGCAGCGCCGGACACAATAGCAATCAGCCCCAGCATTTT. Translating it yields CASSAGHNSNQPQHF.

The chain recombines TRBV10-3 with TRBJ1-6; possibly TRBD1 for D (6 bases). Germline CDR1 is ENHRY and CDR2 is SYGVKD. CDR3 length: 19 residues. Trimming cost V 0 bases and J 7 bases, with 22 bases left between them. CDR3 sequence reads: CAISESAQDSGVINSPLHF. In DNA, the CDR3 is TGTGCCATCAGTGAGTCTGCGCAGGACAGTGGGGTCATCAATTCACCCCTCCACTTT.

The chain links TRBV5-6 to TRBJ1-3; D ambiguous. Germline lookup yields CDR1 SGHDT and CDR2 YYEEEE. V lost 4 bases and J 4 bases, leaving 12 bases between the germline ends. CDR3 length: 14 amino acids. CDR3 sequence (DNA): TGTGCCAGCAGCCTGCGACTTCCGGGAAACACCATATATTTT. Translation: CASSLRLPGNTIYF.

The chain joins TRBV25-1 to TRBJ1-2, with D hard to call. The CDR3 extends over 17 amino acids. CDR1 is MGHDK and CDR2 is SYGVNS in the germline V gene. V dropped 2 bases and J dropped 5 bases, with 21 bases sitting between them. The chain's CDR3 is CASSERIEKVSLYGYTF. For the CDR3, the DNA is TGTGCCAGCAGTGAACGAATCGAAAAAGTCAGTTTATATGGCTACACCTTC.

The CDR3 spells CASSLKAYRTAYSNTGELFF. The CDR3 DNA reads as TGCGCCAGCAGCTTGAAGGCGTATCGGACAGCTTATTCGAACACCGGGGAGCTGTTTTTT. The V call is TRBV5-1, the J call TRBJ2-2, with D maybe TRBD1 (6 bases). The germline V gene has CDR1 SGHRS and CDR2 YFSETQ. The V gene lost 1 base and the J gene lost 0 bases, with 22 bases spanning the gap. This CDR3 is built from 20 residues.

This clone was seen just once. The chain links TRBV27 to TRBJ2-7; 8 nucleotides agree with TRBD1. The CDR3 has 14 residues. From germline, CDR1 is MNHEY and CDR2 SMNVEV (reference sequence). Trimming removed 4 bases from V and 2 bases from J; junction bases left unmatched: 4. The CDR3 protein is CASSSGQGTYEQYF. CDR3 nucleotides: TGTGCCAGCAGTTCCGGACAGGGCACCTACGAGCAGTACTTC.

V is TRBV4-1 and J is TRBJ2-5; D might be TRBD1 (6 bases). Germline V gene sequence: CDR1 MGHRA, CDR2 YSYEKL. V was pared by 2 bases and J by 1 base, with 14 bases between. The CDR3 contains 16 residues. CDR3 in amino acids: CASSQPLRDIQETQYF. The CDR3 DNA sequence: TGCGCCAGCAGCCAACCTCTCCGGGACATCCAAGAGACCCAGTACTTC.

The chain employs TRBV27 and TRBJ1-3; tentatively, D is TRBD1 (6 bases). From germline, CDR1 is MNHEY and CDR2 SMNVEV (reference sequence). This CDR3 has 14 amino acids. Deletions cut 6 bases from V and 0 bases from J, with 9 bases between. This CDR3 is CASRPDSSGNTIYF. The CDR3 DNA follows: TGTGCCAGCAGACCGGACAGCTCTGGAAACACCATATATTTT.

This chain links TRBV5-1 with TRBJ1-1; 10 bases are shared with TRBD1. CDR1 SGHRS and CDR2 YFSETQ come from the germline V gene. This CDR3 region has 14 residues. The V and J ends lost 2 bases and 5 bases, in that order; junction bases with no gene match: 3. CDR3 loop: CASSLDRGRTEAFF. As DNA, the CDR3 is TGCGCCAGCAGCTTAGACAGGGGGCGTACTGAAGCTTTCTTT.

V usage is TRBV28 and J usage is TRBJ2-2; D not certain. Per germline, CDR1 MDHEN and CDR2 SYDVKM. The ends were cut back, 8 bases at V and 4 bases at J, with 14 bases in the middle. This CDR3 has 14 residues. CDR3 residues: CASLKSGFTGELFF. Here the CDR3 DNA reads TGTGCCAGCTTAAAATCAGGCTTCACCGGGGAGCTGTTTTTT.

This clone showed up just once. The rearrangement uses TRBV14 and TRBJ1-5, with D tentatively TRBD1 (6 bases). CDR3 size: 15 residues. CDR1 is SGHDN, CDR2 FVKESK, per germline. Deletions cut 4 bases from V and 5 bases from J, with 15 bases between. CDR3 nucleotides: TGTGCCAGCAGCCCCAGGGGAGGGTCGGATCAGCCCCAGCATTTT. Encoded protein: CASSPRGGSDQPQHF.

The chain joins TRBV18 to TRBJ1-6, with 9 bases aligning to TRBD1. The CDR3 has 16 residues. V shed 1 base, J shed 5 bases, and the junction held 3 bases outside the gene matches. Germline CDR1 is KGHSH and CDR2 is LQKENI. The CDR3 region is CASSPRDRVDNSPLHF. CDR3 bases: TGTGCCAGCTCACCACGGGACAGGGTCGATAATTCACCCCTCCACTTT.

The rearrangement links TRBV15 to TRBJ1-1; TRBD1 might be the D (6 bases). Trimming took 0 bases from V and 1 from J, leaving 18 bases between them. This CDR3 is built from 18 residues. Germline loops: CDR1 LNHNV, CDR2 YYDKDF (reference sequence). The chain's CDR3 is CATSREVGRGFKNTEAFF. The DNA of the CDR3 is TGTGCCACCAGCAGAGAAGTGGGAAGGGGGTTTAAGAACACTGAAGCTTTCTTT.

The J gene is TRBJ2-3, the V gene TRBV27; D unresolved. Trimming removed 0 bases at V and 5 bases at J, with 6 bases between. CDR3 length: 13 residues. Looked up from germline, CDR1 is MNHEY and CDR2 is SMNVEV (reference sequence). As DNA, the CDR3 is TGTGCCAGCAGTTTATCCCTCCTAGATACGCAGTATTTT. This encodes CASSLSLLDTQYF.

The chain carries TRBV6-4 and TRBJ1-2; 11 bases match TRBD1. This CDR3 spans 14 amino acids. Trimming removed 6 bases from V and 5 bases from J; junction bases left unmatched: 5. Germline V gene lookup returns CDR1 MRHNA and CDR2 SNTAGT. CDR3 bases: TGTGCCAGCAGGCCGGGACAGGGGGTTTATGGCTACACCTTC. As protein: CASRPGQGVYGYTF.

The rearrangement joins TRBV6-6 to TRBJ1-5; D ambiguous. V was clipped by 8 bases and J by 3 bases, with 11 bases between them. The CDR3 is 13 residues long. Germline loops: CDR1 MNHNY, CDR2 SVGAGI (reference sequence). The CDR3 DNA follows: TGTGCCAGCCGATCGGAGGCCAATCAGCCCCAGCATTTT. It translates to CASRSEANQPQHF.

The rearrangement links TRBV7-2 to TRBJ1-1; maybe TRBD1 (6 bases). Between the trimmed V and J ends, which lost 4 bases and 2 bases, there was a span of 11 bases. Germline V CDR1 and CDR2: SGHTA, FQGNSA. This CDR3 region has 14 residues. CDR3 sequence (DNA): TGTGCCAGCAGCTACGAGGACAGAAACACTGAAGCTTTCTTT. Protein: CASSYEDRNTEAFF.

The chain is built from TRBV13 and TRBJ1-3; D uncertain. V shed 5 bases and J shed 0 bases, with 8 bases lying between them. This CDR3 has 14 residues. From germline, CDR1 is PRHDT and CDR2 FYEKMQ (reference sequence). CDR3 protein: CASSELPSGNTIYF. CDR3 in DNA: TGTGCCAGCAGCGAGCTCCCCTCTGGAAACACCATATATTTT.

This clone was counted between two and nine times. The chain has TRBV3-1 (or the pseudogene TRBV3-2) and TRBJ1-6, with D perhaps TRBD1 (6 bases). The germline V gene encodes CDR1 LGHDT and CDR2 YNNKEL (reference sequence). The ends were cut back, 3 bases at V and 3 bases at J, with 15 bases in the middle. The CDR3 extends over 17 amino acids. CDR3 protein: CASSQNTGSHYNSPLHF. CDR3 nucleotides: TGTGCCAGCAGCCAGAACACAGGGTCTCACTATAATTCACCCCTCCACTTT.

This clone was counted a few times. The chain links TRBV3-1 (or the pseudogene TRBV3-2) to TRBJ1-6; TRBD1 matches at 7 bases. V shed 2 bases and J 7 bases; nucleotides not matched to a gene: 5. The CDR3 contains 15 residues. The germline CDR1 and CDR2 sequences are LGHDT and YNNKEL (reference sequence). The CDR3 is CASSQLTGYNSPLHF. The CDR3, as DNA: TGTGCCAGCAGCCAATTGACAGGGTACAATTCACCCCTCCACTTT.

This rearrangement joins TRBV6-6 to TRBJ2-5, with 9 positions matching TRBD1. V was pared by 2 bases and J by 5 bases, with 3 bases of the junction left unmatched. The CDR3 spans 14 residues. CDR1 MNHNY and CDR2 SVGAGI come from the germline V gene (reference sequence). The CDR3 is CASSYTTGGETQYF. The CDR3 nucleotides read TGTGCCAGCAGTTACACGACAGGGGGGGAGACCCAGTACTTC.

This clone has a single count. This chain connects TRBV27 to TRBJ1-1; D call uncertain. The CDR3 spans 13 residues. V was cut by 3 bases and J by 3 bases, with 8 bases left in between. Germline CDR1 and CDR2: MNHEY and SMNVEV (reference sequence). The CDR3 coding sequence is TGTGCCAGCAGTTTCGGGTTACACACTGAAGCTTTCTTT. It yields the protein CASSFGLHTEAFF.

The chain employs TRBV3-1 (or the pseudogene TRBV3-2) and TRBJ1-1; no definite D call. V lost 5 bases, J lost 5 bases, and 6 bases lay in between. This CDR3 contains 11 residues. Per germline, CDR1 LGHDT and CDR2 YNNKEL (reference sequence). The CDR3: CASSGRTEAFF. The CDR3 nucleotides are TGTGCCAGCAGCGGGAGGACTGAAGCTTTCTTT.

V and J are TRBV24-1 and TRBJ2-2; 7 bases are shared with TRBD1. Looked up from germline, CDR1 is KGHDR and CDR2 is SFDVKD. The CDR3 has 16 residues. J lost 4 bases, V lost 3 bases, and 7 bases had no gene match. The CDR3 protein is CATSDPGTASTGELFF. The DNA for the CDR3 is TGTGCCACCAGTGATCCGGGGACAGCGAGCACCGGGGAGCTGTTTTTT.

The chain combines TRBV4-2 with TRBJ2-3; weak D call: TRBD2 (9 bases). Germline lookup yields CDR1 LGHNA and CDR2 YNFKEQ. The V end lost 4 bases, the J end lost 2 bases, and 19 bases lay between the germline ends. This CDR3 spans 17 amino acids. The chain's CDR3 is CASSLQGASGTTDTQYF. In nucleotides, the CDR3 is TGTGCCAGCAGCCTCCAGGGGGCTAGCGGGACCACAGATACGCAGTATTTT.